Only one count was recorded for the clone carrying this T cell receptor beta chain. Using immunoSEQ multiplex PCR, the repertoire was profiled, and TCRdb retains in-frame clones only, with some absent. The sample lists approximately 80,000 clones, 70% to 90% occurring once. These data belong to a study of control samples from healthy donors and cancer patients. The ends were cut back, 8 bases at V and 4 bases at J, with 14 bases in the middle. The CDR3 is 14 residues long. Germline loops: CDR1 MNHEY, CDR2 SVGAGI. The sample consisted of blood. The sequence derives from a woman in her fifties or sixties in good health. The chain carries TRBV6-5 and TRBJ1-4; tentatively, D is TRBD1 (5 bases). CDR3 sequence reads: CASRSNRNNEKLFF. The CDR3 DNA reads as TGTGCCAGCCGCTCTAACAGGAATAATGAAAAACTGTTTTTT.